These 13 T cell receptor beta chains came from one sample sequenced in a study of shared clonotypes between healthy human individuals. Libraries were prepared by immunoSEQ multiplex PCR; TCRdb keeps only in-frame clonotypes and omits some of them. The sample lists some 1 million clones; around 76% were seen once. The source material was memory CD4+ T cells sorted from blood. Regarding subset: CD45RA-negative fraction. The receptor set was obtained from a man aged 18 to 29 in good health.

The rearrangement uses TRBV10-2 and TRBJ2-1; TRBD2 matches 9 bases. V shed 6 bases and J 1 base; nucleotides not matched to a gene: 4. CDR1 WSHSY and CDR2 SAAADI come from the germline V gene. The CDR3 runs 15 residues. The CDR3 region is CASSLAGVSYNEQFF. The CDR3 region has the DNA TGCGCCAGCAGCTTAGCGGGAGTGTCCTACAATGAGCAGTTCTTC.

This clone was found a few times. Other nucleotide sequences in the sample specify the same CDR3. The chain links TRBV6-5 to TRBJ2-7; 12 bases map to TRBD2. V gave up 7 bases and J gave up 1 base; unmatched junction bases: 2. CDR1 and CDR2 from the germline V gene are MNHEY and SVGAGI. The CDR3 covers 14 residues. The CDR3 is CASKTSGGSYEQYF. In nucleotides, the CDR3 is TGTGCCAGCAAGACTAGCGGGGGTTCCTACGAGCAGTACTTC.

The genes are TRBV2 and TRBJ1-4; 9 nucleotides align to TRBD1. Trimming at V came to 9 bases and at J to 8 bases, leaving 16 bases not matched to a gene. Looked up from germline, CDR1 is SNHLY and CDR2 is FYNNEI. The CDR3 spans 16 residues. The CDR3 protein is CAREPLLDRGGEKLFF. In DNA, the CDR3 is TGTGCCAGAGAACCTTTATTGGACAGGGGAGGGGAAAAACTGTTTTTT.

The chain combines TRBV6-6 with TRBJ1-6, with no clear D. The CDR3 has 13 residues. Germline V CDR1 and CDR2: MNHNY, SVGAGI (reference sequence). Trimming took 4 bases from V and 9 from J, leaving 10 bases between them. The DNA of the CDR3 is TGTGCCAGCAGTTTGGATGGGGTTTCACCCCTCCACTTT. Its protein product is CASSLDGVSPLHF.

CDR3 region: CASSLGRGTEAFF. The CDR3 DNA sequence: TGTGCCAGCAGTTTAGGCAGGGGGACTGAAGCTTTCTTT. The V and J genes are TRBV28 and TRBJ1-1; 7 positions match TRBD1. CDR3 length: 13 residues. Trimming at V came to 2 bases and at J to 5 bases, leaving 2 bases not matched to a gene. Germline loops: CDR1 MDHEN, CDR2 SYDVKM.

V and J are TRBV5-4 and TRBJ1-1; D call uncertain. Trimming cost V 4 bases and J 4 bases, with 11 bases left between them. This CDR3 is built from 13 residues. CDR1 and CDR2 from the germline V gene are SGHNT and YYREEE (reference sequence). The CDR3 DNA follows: TGTGCCAGCAGCCCCGCGTCCGGCACTGAAGCTTTCTTT. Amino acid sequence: CASSPASGTEAFF.

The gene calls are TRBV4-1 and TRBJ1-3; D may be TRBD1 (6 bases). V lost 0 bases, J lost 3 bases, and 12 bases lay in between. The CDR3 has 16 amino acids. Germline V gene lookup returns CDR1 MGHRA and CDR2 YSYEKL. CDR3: CASSQDQGSYGNTIYF. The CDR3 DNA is TGCGCCAGCAGCCAAGATCAGGGGTCATATGGAAACACCATATATTTT.

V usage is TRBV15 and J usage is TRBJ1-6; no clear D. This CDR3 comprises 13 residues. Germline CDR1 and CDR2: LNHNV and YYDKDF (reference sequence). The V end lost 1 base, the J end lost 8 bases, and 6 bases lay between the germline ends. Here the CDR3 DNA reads TGTGCCACCAGCAGAGTTGACGATTCACCCCTCCACTTT. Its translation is CATSRVDDSPLHF.

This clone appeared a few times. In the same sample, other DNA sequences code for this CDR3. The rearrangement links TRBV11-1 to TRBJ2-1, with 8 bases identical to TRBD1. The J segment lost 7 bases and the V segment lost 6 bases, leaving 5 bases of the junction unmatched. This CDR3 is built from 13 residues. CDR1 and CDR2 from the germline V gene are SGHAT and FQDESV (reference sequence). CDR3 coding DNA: TGTGCCAGCAGGAGACAGGGGCGGAATGAGCAGTTCTTC. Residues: CASRRQGRNEQFF.

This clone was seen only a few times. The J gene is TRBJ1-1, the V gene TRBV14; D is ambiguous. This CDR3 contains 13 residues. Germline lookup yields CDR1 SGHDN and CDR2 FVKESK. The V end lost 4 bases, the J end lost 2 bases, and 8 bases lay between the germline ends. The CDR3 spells CASSLSGNTEAFF. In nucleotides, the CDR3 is TGTGCCAGCAGCCTGAGTGGTAACACTGAAGCTTTCTTT.

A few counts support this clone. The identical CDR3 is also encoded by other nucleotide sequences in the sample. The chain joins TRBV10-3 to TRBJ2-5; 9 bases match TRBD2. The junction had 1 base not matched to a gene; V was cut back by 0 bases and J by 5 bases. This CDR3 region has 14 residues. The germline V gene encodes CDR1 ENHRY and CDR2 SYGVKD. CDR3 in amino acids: CAISESGLAETQYF. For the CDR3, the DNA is TGTGCCATCAGTGAGTCCGGACTAGCGGAGACCCAGTACTTC.

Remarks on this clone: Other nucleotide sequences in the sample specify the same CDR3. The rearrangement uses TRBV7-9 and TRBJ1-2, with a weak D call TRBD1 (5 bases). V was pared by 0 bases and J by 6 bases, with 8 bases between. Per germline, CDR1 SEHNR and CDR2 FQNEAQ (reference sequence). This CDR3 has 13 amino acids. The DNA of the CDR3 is TGTGCCAGCAGCTTAGCGGGGGGAGATGGCTACACCTTC. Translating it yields CASSLAGGDGYTF.

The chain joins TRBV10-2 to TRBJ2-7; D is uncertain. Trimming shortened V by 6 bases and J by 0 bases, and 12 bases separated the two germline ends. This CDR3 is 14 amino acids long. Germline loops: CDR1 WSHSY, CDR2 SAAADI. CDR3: CASRYESHSYEQYF. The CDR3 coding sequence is TGCGCCAGCAGGTACGAATCCCACTCCTACGAGCAGTACTTC.